This T cell receptor beta chain appears in the sequencing data of a study of OX40 agonist ivuxolimab in advanced cancers. The germline V gene has CDR1 SGHRS and CDR2 YFSETQ. The CDR3 is 15 residues long. V gave up 4 bases and J gave up 0 bases; unmatched junction bases: 4. Study observations and caveats: Both blood CD4+ and CD8+ T cells showed clonal growth by week 6 at 0.1 to 3.0 mg/kg. The work left the antigen specificity of expanded peripheral T cells undetermined.

This clone was picked up one time. Its target is not known. TCRdb's table, derived via immunoSEQ multiplex PCR, lists solely in-frame clones and lacks some. This table has tens of thousands of clones, roughly 90% appearing once. The rearrangement uses TRBV5-1 and TRBJ1-1, with TRBD1 matching 9 bases. The source was CD4+ or CD8+ T cells sorted from blood, collected in a trial of the OX40 agonist ivuxolimab. The receptor was isolated from an adult with an advanced solid tumor such as melanoma, head and neck, liver or kidney cancer. The chain's CDR3 is CASSAGTGMNTEAFF. The CDR3 DNA sequence: TGCGCCAGCAGCGCAGGGACAGGGATGAACACTGAAGCTTTCTTT.